One and the same sample provided the 3 T cell receptor beta chains below, sequenced in a study of blood T cells in healthy people across ages. The use of a sample-barcoded 5' primer and a J-beta primer mix characterized a second PCR of roughly 6 to 11 cycles. Each CDR3 protein is one row after TCRdb ran MiXCR on the 5' RACE reads. Of 1.5 million to 2 million distinct CDR3 sequences detected, 49% appear once; the ten largest clones hold less than 2.5%. The source material was blood. Every receptor here comes from a woman between 40 and 50 years old in good health.

The gene calls are TRBV7-9 and TRBJ2-3; D unresolved. Trimming stripped 0 bases from V and 5 bases from J, with 21 bases between. Germline CDR1 reads SEHNR; CDR2 reads FQNEAQ (reference sequence). The CDR3 totals 18 residues. In DNA form, the CDR3 reads TGTGCCAGCAGCTTAGCGCTAAATCGAGCTATCGGAAGAGATACGCAGTATTTT. Translation gives CASSLALNRAIGRDTQYF.

The V call is TRBV29-1, the J call TRBJ1-2; 7 bases fit TRBD1. The CDR3 sequence is 17 residues long. The V gene's germline CDR1 is SQVTM and CDR2 ANQGSEA. V was pared by 3 bases and J by 3 bases, with 16 bases of the junction left unmatched. CDR3 sequence (DNA): TGCAGCGTTGATGTTGTTCTCTCAGGGGACAGAGACTATGGCTACACCTTC. It encodes CSVDVVLSGDRDYGYTF.

The CDR3 region has the DNA TGCGCCAGCAGCCAGGATACTTCGGAGACCCAGTACTTC. It specifies CASSQDTSETQYF. V usage is TRBV4-3 and J usage is TRBJ2-5; D remains unclear. From germline, CDR1 is LGHNA and CDR2 YSLEER. The CDR3 contains 13 residues. Trimming left V 3 bases short and J 5 bases short, with 10 bases between.